These T cell receptor beta chains were read from a single sample in a study of CD8 T cells in ankylosing spondylitis. TCRdb recomputed calls from the 5' RACE reads with MiXCR, one row per CDR3 protein. The profile shows 750,000 to 850,000 distinct CDR3 sequences, roughly 12% of them singletons. The sequenced material came from blood, either unsorted or a sorted T cell fraction (not recorded which). Every receptor here comes from a male donor with ankylosing spondylitis. Each CDR3 is given with its conserved first and last residue. The order of the fields is V gene, J gene, CDR3 protein.

>TRBV7-9|TRBJ2-3
CASRPRGTGASDTQYF
>TRBV20-1|TRBJ2-3
CSARQGTTDTQYF
>TRBV5-1|TRBJ2-4
CASSLDMGIPAKNIQYF
>TRBV2|TRBJ2-5
CASKREGETQYF
>TRBV28|TRBJ1-5
CASNYPLRNQPQHF
>TRBV5-1|TRBJ1-1
CASSLATRIMNTEAFF
>TRBV12-3/TRBV12-4|TRBJ2-3
CASSLGDTQYF
>TRBV15|TRBJ1-5
CATSITNQPQHF
>TRBV5-1|TRBJ2-5
CASSRTGGGETQYF
>TRBV7-2|TRBJ2-7
CASSLRRGLSYEQYF
>TRBV7-2|TRBJ2-5
CASSSGLAVETQYF
>TRBV5-1|TRBJ2-2
CASSLDSPNTGELFF
>TRBV7-2|TRBJ1-5
CASSLVGVSNQPQHF
>TRBV9|TRBJ1-2
CASSPSPYRYTF
>TRBV10-3|TRBJ2-7
CAISETRTGGYEQYF
>TRBV27|TRBJ1-1
CASSLSRATNTEAFF
>TRBV5-1|TRBJ2-1
CASRTLAGASNEQFF
>TRBV28|TRBJ1-2
CASSQLRESANYGYTF
>TRBV7-9|TRBJ1-6
CASSSLVGMTLHF
>TRBV6-5|TRBJ2-1
CACRTAVMEQFF
>TRBV20-1|TRBJ2-5
CSAIAAQETQYF